The subject of this entry is one T cell receptor beta chain. Its target is unknown. Some clones are missing from TCRdb's copy, which holds only in-frame ones; the method was immunoSEQ multiplex PCR. The table shows over 50,000 clones, with around 90% occurring only once. This sample was taken from a study of T cell responses to AZD1222 COVID-19 vaccine. Study-wide findings and caveats: Recipients of AZD1222 seropositive at baseline numbered only 6 or 7.

This receptor was obtained from an adult in good health. The sequencing here drew on peripheral blood, taken on day 0 of AZD1222 vaccination.

This chain's CDR3 is CASSYRDSNQPQHF. The CDR3 coding sequence is TGTGCCAGCAGTTACCGGGACAGCAATCAGCCCCAGCATTTT. The chain employs TRBV6-5 and TRBJ1-5; possibly TRBD1 for D (5 bases). The CDR3 is 14 residues long. Germline values: CDR1 MNHEY, CDR2 SVGAGI. Trimming removed 2 bases at V and 1 base at J, with 6 bases between.